The 18 T cell receptor beta chains listed next were all sequenced from one sample in a study of STAT5B mutations in CD4+ large granular lymphocyte leukemia. TCRdb's copy holds only in-frame clones and misses some; the assay was immunoSEQ multiplex PCR. The profile shows about 570 clones, roughly 69% of them singletons. The sequenced material came from PBMCs. These receptors were collected from a woman older than 75 with CD4+ T-cell large granular lymphocyte leukemia.

A few counts support this clone. CDR3 region: CASSIELAEPPYEQYF. DNA of the CDR3: TGTGCCAGTAGTATTGAGCTAGCGGAACCGCCCTACGAGCAGTACTTC. This rearrangement joins TRBV19 to TRBJ2-7, with TRBD2 matching 7 bases. Germline loops: CDR1 LNHDA, CDR2 SQIVND (reference sequence). The J segment lost 2 bases and the V segment lost 3 bases, leaving 10 bases of the junction unmatched. The CDR3 runs to 16 residues.

This sequence joins TRBV5-5 and TRBJ2-1, with 9 bases that match TRBD2. J was trimmed by 6 bases and V by 4 bases; bases with no gene match: 8. Germline CDR1 and CDR2: SGHKS and YYEKEE (reference sequence). CDR3 length equals 15 residues. The CDR3 DNA follows: TGTGCCAGCAGCGGAGCGGGAGGTATTTTCAATGAGCAGTTCTTC. This codes for CASSGAGGIFNEQFF.

This sequence joins TRBV30 and TRBJ1-2, with D uncertain. This CDR3 is 10 amino acids long. Germline CDR1 GTSNPN, CDR2 SVGIG (reference sequence). V lost 3 bases and J 7 bases, leaving 6 bases between the germline ends. CDR3: CAWRRGGYTF. CDR3 DNA: TGTGCCTGGAGGAGAGGTGGCTACACCTTC.

Relative to its sample, this clone is medium-sized. The CDR3 sequence is CASRRNYQPQHF. The CDR3 DNA is TGTGCCAGCAGAAGGAATTATCAGCCCCAGCATTTT. The chain carries TRBV10-3 and TRBJ1-5; D gene ambiguous. This CDR3 is 12 amino acids long. The germline V gene has CDR1 ENHRY and CDR2 SYGVKD. V was trimmed by 10 bases and J by 5 bases, leaving 12 bases between them.

V gene TRBV6-6 combines with J gene TRBJ2-7, with D hard to call. Trimming pared 0 bases from V and 5 bases from J, leaving 17 bases between. The CDR3 runs to 16 residues. The V gene's germline CDR1 is MNHNY and CDR2 SVGAGI (reference sequence). CDR3: CASSYSKLAPLNEQYF. The DNA for the CDR3 is TGTGCCAGCAGTTACTCGAAATTGGCTCCTCTGAACGAGCAGTACTTC.

The chain carries TRBV6-6 and TRBJ2-1, with a weak D call TRBD2 (5 bases). The CDR3 runs to 15 residues. V was shortened by 2 bases and J by 12 bases, with 20 bases between the two germline ends. Germline-derived CDR1 and CDR2 are MNHNY and SVGAGI (reference sequence). This chain's CDR3 is CASSYPGLSQEGQFF. In DNA form, the CDR3 reads TGTGCCAGCAGTTACCCGGGCCTCTCACAAGAGGGGCAGTTCTTC.

The chain is built from TRBV9 and TRBJ1-3, with unresolved D. CDR3 length: 16 amino acids. V lost 0 bases and J lost 0, with 10 bases in between. Germline V gives CDR1 SGDLS, CDR2 YYNGEE. This CDR3 is CASSVEVGSSGNTIYF. The CDR3 coding sequence is TGTGCCAGCAGCGTAGAAGTAGGTAGCTCTGGAAACACCATATATTTT.

The chain is built from TRBV5-4 and TRBJ1-1; no reliable D call. This CDR3 comprises 13 residues. Trimming left V 0 bases short and J 2 bases short, with 5 bases between. The germline V gene encodes CDR1 SGHNT and CDR2 YYREEE (reference sequence). In nucleotides, the CDR3 is TGTGCCAGCAGCTTGGCGGCAAACACTGAAGCTTTCTTT. Protein sequence: CASSLAANTEAFF.

The rearrangement uses TRBV7-6 and TRBJ2-3; D is unresolved. Germline loops: CDR1 SGHVS, CDR2 FNYEAQ. Trimming cost V 3 bases and J 3 bases, with 7 bases left between them. There are 13 residues in the CDR3. The CDR3 coding sequence is TGTGCCAGCAGCTTTGGAGTAACAGATACGCAGTATTTT. Translating gives CASSFGVTDTQYF.

The chain carries TRBV30 and TRBJ1-5; D is perhaps TRBD1 (5 bases). Trimming took off 0 bases at V and 1 base at J, with 13 bases between the two ends. In germline, CDR1 is GTSNPN, CDR2 SVGIG (reference sequence). This CDR3 comprises 16 residues. The CDR3 sequence: CAWSVTGRVSNQPQHF. As DNA, the CDR3 is TGTGCCTGGAGTGTTACAGGCAGGGTAAGCAATCAGCCCCAGCATTTT.

The chain joins TRBV6-5 to TRBJ1-1, with D tentatively TRBD1 (6 bases). The length of the CDR3 is 14 residues. The germline V gene has CDR1 MNHEY and CDR2 SVGAGI. V dropped 7 bases and J dropped 5 bases, with 17 bases sitting between them. CDR3 region: CASTEDRRGTEAFF. The DNA of the CDR3 is TGTGCCAGCACCGAGGACAGAAGGGGGACTGAAGCTTTCTTT.

This chain links TRBV4-2 with TRBJ1-1; D unclear. This CDR3 has 16 residues. CDR1 is LGHNA, CDR2 YNFKEQ, per germline. Trimming left V 0 bases short and J 0 bases short, with 11 bases between. CDR3 sequence: CASSQDWVAVNTEAFF. The CDR3 DNA reads TGTGCCAGCAGCCAAGATTGGGTAGCGGTGAACACTGAAGCTTTCTTT.

The CDR3 is CASSSGGQIHF. The CDR3 DNA reads as TGTGCCAGCAGTTCCGGGGGACAGATCCATTTT. The V and J genes are TRBV28 and TRBJ1-5; the match to TRBD1 covers 7 bases. This CDR3 is 11 amino acids long. Germline loops: CDR1 MDHEN, CDR2 SYDVKM. V dropped 4 bases and J dropped 16; count of bases not matched to a gene: 7.

V is TRBV7-9 and J is TRBJ1-2, with TRBD1 matching over 12 bases. The length of the CDR3 is 14 residues. Germline V gene sequence: CDR1 SEHNR, CDR2 FQNEAQ (reference sequence). V gave up 5 bases and J gave up 8 bases; unmatched junction bases: 6. The CDR3 DNA sequence: TGTGCCAGCAGCCTGGGACAGGGGGCTCTGGGCTACACCTTC. Protein: CASSLGQGALGYTF.

This clone was seen a handful of times. V usage is TRBV19 and J usage is TRBJ2-7, with D tentatively TRBD1 or TRBD2 (5 bases each). Trimming took off 4 bases at V and 0 bases at J, with 16 bases between the two ends. This CDR3 contains 16 residues. Germline CDR1 LNHDA, CDR2 SQIVND (reference sequence). The CDR3: CASSTRTGTASYEQYF. CDR3 nucleotides: TGTGCCAGTAGTACGCGAACCGGGACGGCCTCCTACGAGCAGTACTTC.

Within the sample, this clone is medium-sized. The rearrangement uses TRBV6-1 and TRBJ2-6; D remains unclear. CDR1 is MNHNS, CDR2 SASEGT, per germline. The CDR3 is made up of 15 amino acids. V dropped 5 bases and J dropped 2 bases, with 10 bases sitting between them. CDR3 nucleotide sequence: TGTGCCAGCAGTACCTGGGTGGCTGGGGCCAACGTCCTGACTTTC. As protein: CASSTWVAGANVLTF.

The chain combines TRBV16 with TRBJ2-1; a weak D match, TRBD1 (6 bases). The CDR3 consists of 13 residues. The germline gives CDR1 KGHSY, CDR2 FQNENV. The V end was cut by 4 bases, the J end by 9 bases, with 13 bases between. The CDR3 DNA follows: TGTGCCAGCAGCCTAACAGGGCTCACTGAGCAGTTCTTC. It is translated as CASSLTGLTEQFF.

V usage is TRBV2 and J usage is TRBJ1-2; 10 bases align to TRBD1. The CDR3 spans 13 residues. Losses at the gene ends were 6 bases for V and 7 bases for J; bases not matched to a gene: 5. Germline V gene sequence: CDR1 SNHLY, CDR2 FYNNEI. The CDR3 here is CASSGQGVFGYTF. The CDR3 nucleotides are TGTGCCAGCAGCGGACAGGGGGTCTTTGGCTACACCTTC. The whole variable domain, remainder taken from reference TRBV2 and TRBJ1-2, is EPEVTQTPSHQVTQMGQEVILRCVPISNHLYFYWYRQILGQKVEFLVSFYNNEISEKSEIFDDQFSVERPDGSNFTLKIRSTKLEDSAMYFCASSGQGVFGYTFGSGTRLTVV.